The rows below give T cell receptor beta chains drawn from one sample of a study of regulatory T cells in long-lasting Graves disease. Using its own MiXCR run on the multiplex PCR reads, TCRdb lists one record per CDR3 protein. The data contain 680,000 or so distinct CDR3 sequences, roughly 15% of them singletons. These data also featured in a second study, about T cells in Graves' hyperthyroidism and ophthalmopathy.

The sequences come from peripheral blood mononuclear cells (PBMCs), collected at new diagnosis, from a patient treated with antithyroid drugs. These receptors were taken from a woman aged 25 to 39 with Graves disease. Both conserved end residues are part of each CDR3. A D gene is named only where the DNA matches it firmly. A row's size may be missing; if present it is once, few, many or a size class.

V	size	J	D	CDR3	DNA
TRBV11-2	many	TRBJ2-1	NA	CASSSQGLVGNEQFF	TGTGCCAGCAGCTCTCAGGGTTTGGTCGGCAATGAGCAGTTCTTC
TRBV10-3	many	TRBJ2-1	NA	CASQGFGNEQFF	TGTGCCTCACAGGGATTCGGCAATGAGCAGTTCTTC
TRBV7-7	many	TRBJ2-1	NA	CASSLGGSVYNEQFF	TGTGCTAGCAGCTTAGGAGGGTCAGTTTACAATGAGCAGTTCTTC
TRBV12-3/TRBV12-4	many	TRBJ2-3	TRBD2	CASSTGTSGNTDTQYF	TGTGCCAGCAGTACCGGGACTAGCGGGAACACAGATACGCAGTATTTT
TRBV6-2/TRBV6-3	many	TRBJ2-3	NA	CASSYSEFTDTQYF	TGTGCCAGCAGTTACTCGGAGTTCACAGATACGCAGTATTTT
TRBV5-1	many	TRBJ1-1	NA	CASSLEGTMNTEAFF	TGCGCCAGCAGCTTGGAGGGGACAATGAACACTGAAGCTTTCTTT
TRBV27	many	TRBJ1-1	TRBD1	CASSLDRTMNTEAFF	TGTGCCAGCAGTCTGGACAGGACCATGAACACTGAAGCTTTCTTT
TRBV28	few	TRBJ2-7	NA	CATIQGLGEQYF	TGTGCCACCATACAGGGCCTCGGAGAGCAGTACTTC
TRBV7-9	many	TRBJ1-2	NA	CASSTRDGAPYGYTF	TGTGCCAGCAGCACACGGGACGGTGCTCCCTATGGCTACACCTTC
TRBV5-5	NA	TRBJ2-1	NA	CASSHTTGEYNEQFF	TGTGCCAGCAGCCACACCACCGGAGAATACAATGAGCAGTTCTTC
TRBV29-1	NA	TRBJ1-2	NA	CSVVARTVGSGYTF	TGCAGCGTCGTTGCCCGGACAGTTGGAAGTGGCTACACCTTC
TRBV20-1	many	TRBJ2-7	NA	CSARGGSDEQYF	TGCAGTGCTAGAGGGGGGTCCGACGAGCAGTACTTC
TRBV7-2	many	TRBJ1-4	NA	CASSLPPLNEKLFF	TGTGCCAGCAGCTTACCCCCACTTAATGAAAAACTGTTTTTT
TRBV20-1	many	TRBJ2-3	TRBD2	CSASSGRGTDTQYF	TGCAGTGCTAGTAGCGGGAGGGGCACAGATACGCAGTATTTT
TRBV20-1	many	TRBJ1-1	NA	CSARRGSTTEAFF	TGCAGTGCTAGAAGGGGCAGTACCACTGAAGCTTTCTTT
TRBV20-1	NA	TRBJ2-1	NA	CSAATSPNNEQFF	TGCAGCGCCGCCACCTCCCCCAATAATGAGCAGTTCTTC
TRBV15	few	TRBJ1-2	NA	CATSPEGSTTSRINGYTF	TGTGCCACCAGCCCGGAGGGCAGTACAACCTCCCGGATCAATGGCTACACCTTC
TRBV30	many	TRBJ1-2	NA	CAWSLRGDYTF	TGTGCCTGGAGCCTGCGGGGTGACTACACCTTC
TRBV6-2/TRBV6-3	few	TRBJ1-5	NA	CASSNGQILLSNQPQHF	TGTGCCAGCAGCAACGGACAAATACTACTTAGCAATCAGCCCCAGCATTTT
TRBV19	few	TRBJ2-2	TRBD1	CASSRTGDGELFF	TGTGCCAGTAGCCGGACAGGGGACGGGGAGCTGTTTTTT
TRBV7-2	many	TRBJ1-5	NA	CASSLRGSFPNQPQHF	TGTGCCAGCAGCTTACGGGGCTCCTTTCCCAATCAGCCCCAGCATTTT
TRBV5-4	NA	TRBJ2-3	TRBD2	CASSFEAGGPTDTQYF	TGTGCCAGCAGCTTTGAAGCGGGAGGCCCCACAGATACGCAGTATTTT
TRBV28	many	TRBJ1-1	NA	CASSLSRTGAFF	TGTGCCAGCAGTTTATCTCGGACTGGGGCTTTCTTT
TRBV5-4	NA	TRBJ2-7	NA	CASSPGYGRPFEQYF	TGTGCCAGCAGCCCGGGCTACGGGAGACCCTTCGAGCAGTACTTC
TRBV3-1	many	TRBJ2-5	TRBD2	CASSYGTSRETQYF	TGTGCCAGCAGCTACGGGACTAGTCGGGAGACCCAGTACTTC
TRBV2	many	TRBJ1-4	NA	CASLDGNNEKLFF	TGTGCCAGCTTGGACGGCAATAATGAAAAACTGTTTTTT
TRBV6-5	few	TRBJ1-1	TRBD1	CASSYDRVDTEAFF	TGTGCCAGCAGTTACGACAGGGTCGACACTGAAGCTTTCTTT
TRBV27	many	TRBJ1-1	NA	CASSLGVQSGSEAFF	TGTGCCAGCAGTTTGGGGGTCCAGTCCGGGTCTGAAGCTTTCTTT
TRBV6-1	many	TRBJ1-4	NA	CASRGRQGRMTNEKLFF	TGTGCCAGCCGAGGGAGACAAGGAAGGATGACTAATGAAAAACTGTTTTTT
TRBV6-2/TRBV6-3	few	TRBJ2-7	NA	CASRERDTHYEQYF	TGTGCCAGCAGGGAGAGGGACACCCACTACGAGCAGTACTTC
TRBV28	many	TRBJ2-7	NA	CATWTVVGEQYF	TGTGCCACCTGGACTGTCGTGGGCGAGCAGTACTTC
TRBV24-1	many	TRBJ1-2	TRBD1	CATSDRATGDYGYTF	TGTGCCACCAGTGACCGTGCCACAGGGGACTATGGCTACACCTTC
TRBV6-1	many	TRBJ1-1	NA	CASSRGSTEAFF	TGTGCCAGCAGCCGGGGATCCACTGAAGCTTTCTTT
TRBV6-1	many	TRBJ1-3	NA	CASSPDRSSGNTIYF	TGTGCCAGCAGCCCTGACAGAAGCTCTGGAAACACCATATATTTT
TRBV2	many	TRBJ1-3	NA	CATWGGPASSGNTIYF	TGTGCCACCTGGGGGGGGCCCGCTAGCTCTGGAAACACCATATATTTT
TRBV28	many	TRBJ1-2	NA	CASRSPAFGYTF	TGTGCCAGCAGGTCCCCTGCGTTTGGCTACACCTTC
TRBV28	few	TRBJ2-3	NA	CASSLFGPSTQYF	TGTGCCAGCAGTTTATTCGGACCCTCCACGCAGTATTTT
TRBV6-5	many	TRBJ1-1	NA	CASSYVATEAFF	TGTGCCAGCAGTTACGTTGCCACTGAAGCTTTCTTT
TRBV12-3/TRBV12-4	NA	TRBJ2-3	TRBD2	CASTPSLAGEIDTQYF	TGTGCCAGCACTCCCTCGCTAGCGGGAGAGATTGATACGCAGTATTTT
TRBV19	NA	TRBJ1-2	TRBD1	CASRRQGIRDGYTF	TGTGCCAGTAGGAGACAGGGGATTAGGGATGGCTACACCTTC
TRBV5-1	NA	TRBJ1-4	NA	CASSEPPNEKLFF	TGCGCCAGCAGTGAGCCGCCTAATGAAAAACTGTTTTTT
TRBV4-1	few	TRBJ2-2	NA	CASSQKNTGELFF	TGTGCCAGCAGCCAAAAGAACACCGGGGAGCTGTTTTTT
TRBV6-1	NA	TRBJ2-5	NA	CASTQNGEETQYF	TGTGCCAGCACCCAAAATGGGGAAGAGACCCAGTACTTC
TRBV3-1	NA	TRBJ2-5	TRBD1	CASTRQGAGETQYF	TGTGCCAGCACACGACAGGGGGCGGGAGAGACCCAGTACTTC
TRBV28	many	TRBJ2-7	NA	CASRTATGYEQYF	TGTGCCAGCCGGACCGCCACCGGCTACGAGCAGTACTTC
TRBV24-1	few	TRBJ2-2	TRBD1	CAASDLGQGDTGELFF	TGTGCCGCCAGTGATTTAGGACAGGGCGACACCGGGGAGCTGTTTTTT
TRBV6-2/TRBV6-3	many	TRBJ2-7	NA	CASSLWGNEQYF	TGTGCCAGCAGTTTATGGGGGAACGAGCAGTACTTC
TRBV18	few	TRBJ1-1	NA	CASSPGEGRAEAFF	TGTGCCAGCTCACCCGGGGAGGGTAGGGCTGAAGCTTTCTTT
TRBV15	many	TRBJ2-7	NA	CATSREGGYEQYF	TGTGCCACCAGCAGAGAGGGGGGCTACGAGCAGTACTTC
TRBV28	NA	TRBJ1-5	TRBD1	CASSPDRDRADQPQHF	TGTGCCAGCAGCCCCGACCGGGACAGGGCAGATCAGCCCCAGCATTTT